This T cell receptor (beta chain) originates from a study of CD8 T cells in ankylosing spondylitis. It was by quantitative 5'-RACE with molecular barcodes that TCR beta libraries were made. TCRdb used MiXCR to reprocess the 5' RACE reads, holding one entry per CDR3 protein. The sample consists of hundreds of thousands of distinct CDR3 sequences, 17% of them appearing once. Trimming took off 3 bases at V and 5 bases at J, with 13 bases between the two ends. The CDR3 sequence is 14 residues long. This clonotype was found a few times. Antigen: not known. Study-wide results and caveats: Typical of ankylosing spondylitis blood, it appeared, was a TCR beta motif of eight highly homologous variants. Matched ankylosing spondylitis synovial fluid reportedly contained a significantly enriched population of disease-linked clones.

The sequence derives from a male donor with ankylosing spondylitis. The source material was blood, either unsorted or a sorted T cell fraction (not recorded which). The chain carries TRBV12-3 or TRBV12-4 and TRBJ1-2, with D perhaps TRBD1 (5 bases). CDR3 amino acids: CASSFSSGGYGYTF. CDR3 sequence (DNA): TGTGCCAGCAGTTTTAGTTCGGGGGGGTATGGCTACACCTTC.